The count of the clone carrying this T cell receptor (beta chain) is one. This sample stems from a study of blood T cell repertoires in COVID-19. Background on the study: PBMCs, B-cell-depleted T cells, or T cells provided the cDNA or gDNA that made up the material.

Measured with immunoSEQ multiplex PCR; TCRdb has only the in-frame clones, and not every one. The table includes fewer than 500,000 clones, around nine tenths detected once. The CDR3 length is 13 residues. Germline values: CDR1 SGDLS, CDR2 YYNGEE. Trimming cost V 3 bases and J 2 bases, with 8 bases left between them. Recruitment covered about two dozen US areas and drew participants whose ages spanned roughly 18 to 89 years. Grouping used clinical history reported by participants in a survey and questionnaire. The sequencing sample was made of PBMCs or T cells enriched from blood (not recorded which). This sequence joins TRBV9 and TRBJ1-1; D is unclear. The origin of this receptor is a woman aged 25 to 39 with acute COVID-19. CDR3 loop: CASSGQPNTEAFF. CDR3 coding DNA: TGTGCCAGCAGCGGACAACCAAACACTGAAGCTTTCTTT.